This TCR beta chain was retrieved from a study of cytomegalovirus exposure and HLA in healthy donors. The wider study: The same platform was used for the 90 to 150 validation repertoires and the approximately 700 first-cohort repertoires, a later analysis reported.

Here immunoSEQ multiplex PCR was the method, and the copy in TCRdb shows in-frame clones only, minus some. The table records more than 300,000 clones, about nine tenths of them present only once. General study findings and limits: There were a few CMV-associated chains whose specificity for CMV antigens was confirmed in vitro. The authors enumerated over 150 TCR beta chains as linked to cytomegalovirus. Rare sequences made up most TCRs, while some public TCRs were found in many donors.

As concerns this clone: Its specificity is not known.

The source of this sequence is a young woman in good health and CMV-seronegative. Sequences were obtained from PBMCs.

In DNA form, the CDR3 reads TGTGCCAGCTCACCAAAGCGGGGGGCAGAGGATACGCAGTATTTT. It yields the protein CASSPKRGAEDTQYF. The chain has TRBV18 and TRBJ2-3; 9 bases match TRBD2. This CDR3 is 15 amino acids long. The V segment lost 2 bases and the J segment 6 bases; nucleotides outside the gene matches: 6. Germline assignment: CDR1 KGHSH and CDR2 LQKENI.